Presented here are 15 T cell receptor beta chains from one specimen sequenced in a study of beta chain features in type 1 diabetes. For these TCRs, the target antigens are not known. Isolated RNA was reverse transcribed in full, so expressed TCRB transcripts were sequenced. The table came from immunoSEQ multiplex PCR; TCRdb's copy has only in-frame clones and leaves some out. There are about 150,000 clones in the sample; roughly 9% occur only once, and under 0.85% lies in the top ten. Whole-study results and caveats: TCRB CDR3s were moderately but significantly shorter in Type 1 diabetes patients in all four CD4+ subsets.

The sequencing input was central memory CD4+ T cells from blood. All receptors derive from a woman in her thirties with type 1 diabetes.

In this sample, this clone turned up a few times. V gene TRBV6-5 combines with J gene TRBJ1-2, with D possibly TRBD1 on 6 matching bases. The ends were cut back, 2 bases at V and 8 bases at J, with 15 bases in the middle. Germline V gene sequence: CDR1 MNHEY, CDR2 SVGAGI. The CDR3 consists of 14 residues. CDR3 in amino acids: CASSYMRGGGGYTF. DNA for the CDR3: TGTGCCAGCAGTTACATGAGAGGGGGTGGAGGCTACACCTTC.

This clone has a handful of counts. The J gene is TRBJ2-3, the V gene TRBV29-1, with D possibly being TRBD1 (6 bases). Germline V gene data show CDR1 as SQVTM and CDR2 as ANQGSEA. This CDR3 spans 13 amino acids. Trimming shortened V by 7 bases and J by 3 bases, and 14 bases separated the two germline ends. The CDR3 nucleotides are TGCAGCGGTTCAGGGGCAGGGACAGATACGCAGTATTTT. Translating it yields CSGSGAGTDTQYF.

The chain carries TRBV14 and TRBJ1-4; D is possibly TRBD1 (5 bases). The CDR3 contains 16 residues. V lost 4 bases and J 2 bases, leaving 14 bases between the germline ends. Germline CDR1 SGHDN, CDR2 FVKESK. CDR3 sequence (DNA): TGTGCCAGCAGCCGCGGTCAGGGTTTGACTAATGAAAAACTGTTTTTT. It encodes CASSRGQGLTNEKLFF.

This clone was seen more than once but under ten times. The rearrangement uses TRBV5-1 and TRBJ2-3; 10 nucleotides align to TRBD1. Trimming removed 0 bases from V and 2 bases from J; junction bases left unmatched: 12. Germline V lookup: CDR1 SGHRS, CDR2 YFSETQ. The CDR3 loop spans 19 amino acids. The CDR3 spells CASSLAVIGGQGITDTQYF. DNA for the CDR3: TGCGCCAGCAGCTTGGCCGTAATTGGGGGACAGGGGATCACAGATACGCAGTATTTT.

This clone was seen only a few times. V usage is TRBV2 and J usage is TRBJ2-1, with TRBD1 identical over 8 bases. The CDR3 is 14 residues long. The ends lost 4 bases at V and 8 bases at J; junction bases unmatched: 7. Per germline, CDR1 SNHLY and CDR2 FYNNEI. CDR3 DNA: TGTGCCAGCAGTGTCAGACAGGGGTTCGATGAGCAGTTCTTC. It encodes CASSVRQGFDEQFF. Full variable domain (missing parts from reference TRBV2 and TRBJ2-1): EPEVTQTPSHQVTQMGQEVILRCVPISNHLYFYWYRQILGQKVEFLVSFYNNEISEKSEIFDDQFSVERPDGSNFTLKIRSTKLEDSAMYFCASSVRQGFDEQFFGPGTRLTVL.

The chain combines TRBV11-2 with TRBJ2-5; possible D gene TRBD2, 6 bases. The V and J ends lost 5 bases and 3 bases respectively, with 13 bases between them. The V gene's germline CDR1 is SGHAT and CDR2 FQNNGV. The CDR3 totals 14 residues. The CDR3 DNA sequence: TGTGCCAGCAGCCCTGAGCCGGGGGAAGAGACCCAGTACTTC. As protein: CASSPEPGEETQYF.

This clone was observed a few times. The chain links TRBV6-5 to TRBJ2-2; D is undetermined. Germline assignment: CDR1 MNHEY and CDR2 SVGAGI. The CDR3 contains 15 residues. Trimming took 4 bases from V and 2 from J, leaving 11 bases between them. The CDR3: CASSSRVTNTGELFF. The CDR3 DNA reads as TGTGCCAGCAGTTCACGGGTCACAAACACCGGGGAGCTGTTTTTT.

This chain links TRBV18 with TRBJ2-5; D is ambiguous. The J call may not be correct, given that the DNA end is closer to TRBJ2-7. The CDR3 sequence is 12 residues long. Per germline, CDR1 KGHSH and CDR2 LQKENI. The CDR3 is CASSPGRSEQYF. In nucleotides, the CDR3 is TGTGCCAGCTCACCAGGAAGAAGCGAGCAGTACTTC.

The rearrangement uses TRBV5-1 and TRBJ2-3; the D is unclear. Germline CDR1 is SGHRS and CDR2 is YFSETQ. The CDR3 spans 14 residues. The V and J ends lost 0 bases and 0 bases respectively, with 5 bases between them. The CDR3: CASSLDSSTDTQYF. The CDR3 DNA reads TGCGCCAGCAGCTTGGATAGCAGCACAGATACGCAGTATTTT.

The chain combines TRBV9 with TRBJ1-5, with D hard to call. This CDR3 is built from 13 residues. Deletions cut 0 bases from V and 9 bases from J, with 10 bases between. The germline V gene has CDR1 SGDLS and CDR2 YYNGEE. The DNA for the CDR3 is TGTGCCAGCAGCGTAGATCTGTTCCGGCCCCAGCATTTT. Translation gives CASSVDLFRPQHF.

This clone turned up a few times. The CDR3 spells CASGLTSGENNEQFF. The CDR3 DNA reads as TGTGCCAGCGGGCTGACTAGCGGGGAGAATAATGAGCAGTTCTTC. The chain joins TRBV6-4 to TRBJ2-1, with 11 bases aligning to TRBD2. This CDR3 region has 15 residues. J was trimmed by 7 bases and V by 8 bases; bases with no gene match: 10. Germline assignment: CDR1 MRHNA and CDR2 SNTAGT.

In its sample, this clone was seen a few times. The chain employs TRBV9 and TRBJ1-5; D remains ambiguous. Trimming stripped 3 bases from V and 7 bases from J, with 17 bases between. Germline V lookup: CDR1 SGDLS, CDR2 YYNGEE. This CDR3 contains 15 residues. CDR3 nucleotides: TGTGCCAGCAGCGAGACCCCCCTTAGGAGCCAGCCCCAGCATTTT. Amino acids: CASSETPLRSQPQHF.

CDR3 amino acids: CASSLAWEQYF. The CDR3 DNA follows: TGTGCCAGCAGTCTCGCGTGGGAGCAGTACTTC. The chain combines TRBV28 with TRBJ2-7; D gene ambiguous. V was pared by 5 bases and J by 7 bases, with 9 bases between. The CDR3 loop spans 11 amino acids. Germline V gene sequence: CDR1 MDHEN, CDR2 SYDVKM.

The V and J genes are TRBV14 and TRBJ2-5; tentative D call: TRBD2 (6 bases). CDR3 size: 18 residues. V dropped 2 bases and J dropped 1 base, with 20 bases sitting between them. Germline V gives CDR1 SGHDN, CDR2 FVKESK. CDR3 region: CASSQPPLREDIQETQYF. The CDR3 nucleotides are TGTGCCAGCAGCCAACCACCTCTAAGGGAGGACATCCAAGAGACCCAGTACTTC.

This clone was observed a few times. J is TRBJ1-5 and V is TRBV2, with 10 bases identical to TRBD1. In germline, CDR1 is SNHLY, CDR2 FYNNEI. The CDR3 contains 13 residues. V shed 7 bases, J shed 6 bases, and the junction held 3 bases outside the gene matches. This chain's CDR3 is CASMGDRGQPQHF. The CDR3 bases are TGTGCCAGCATGGGGGACAGGGGTCAGCCCCAGCATTTT. The whole variable domain, filled in from reference TRBV2 and TRBJ1-5, reads EPEVTQTPSHQVTQMGQEVILRCVPISNHLYFYWYRQILGQKVEFLVSFYNNEISEKSEIFDDQFSVERPDGSNFTLKIRSTKLEDSAMYFCASMGDRGQPQHFGDGTRLSIL.